This T cell receptor beta chain appears in the sequencing data of a study of vaccination effects on CD4 cells after COVID-19. This clone turned up a few times. Its antigen is as yet unknown. Generated by immunoSEQ multiplex PCR, the TCRdb table keeps only in-frame clones and is missing some. Found here are approximately 28,000 clones, 75% to 90% of them singletons; the top ten hold less than 6%. Using viral peptide pools, the ViraFEST assay grew out antigen-specific CD4+ T cells prior to sequencing. With about 9 days of culture completed, CD4+ T cells were isolated. Two doses of BNT162b2 or mRNA-1273 vaccine were administered to participants. Vaccine recipients lacked prior SARS-CoV-2 infection and had negative nucleocapsid antibodies. This CDR3 is built from 14 residues. The V gene end was trimmed by 4 bases and the J gene end by 12 bases; junction bases not matched to a gene: 14. From germline, CDR1 is SGHRS and CDR2 YFSETQ.

The chain has TRBV5-1 and TRBJ1-2; 8 nucleotides match TRBD1. Material: CD4+ T cells from PBMCs cultured with SARS-CoV-2 spike peptides, obtained after COVID-19 vaccination. The sequence was collected from a human donor who received a COVID-19 vaccine. Some clones in this sample may be carry-over from other donors' samples. The CDR3 coding sequence is TGCGCCAGCAGCAACCAGACAGGGGCGGAAGTGGACACCTTC. Translated, it gives CASSNQTGAEVDTF.